Listed below are T cell receptor beta chains from one sample, sequenced in a study of T cell responses to AZD1222 COVID-19 vaccine. Data came from immunoSEQ multiplex PCR; TCRdb stores just in-frame clones and leaves some out. The repertoire holds about 120,000 clones, with 80% to 95% as singletons. Sequences were derived from peripheral blood, sampled 28 days after the second AZD1222 dose. These TCRs come from an adult who received the AZD1222 COVID-19 vaccine. CDR3s include the opening cysteine and the closing phenylalanine or tryptophan.

V	J	CDR3
TRBV19	TRBJ2-3	CASNPGWGGTDTQYF
TRBV7-8	TRBJ1-2	CASSTDTSYGYTF
TRBV9	TRBJ1-4	CASSMTQANEKLFF
TRBV25-1	TRBJ2-3	CASSESRGRSTDTQYF
TRBV7-8	TRBJ1-5	CASSLGTYSNQPQHF
TRBV7-9	TRBJ1-1	CASSSGVRDRGGTEAFF
TRBV7-2	TRBJ2-3	CASSLYGGQDTQYF
TRBV29-1	TRBJ2-3	CSVEAPAGRSTDTQYF
TRBV5-8	TRBJ1-6	CASSDGQGNNSPLHF
TRBV6-2/TRBV6-3	TRBJ2-7	CASSLTRGRVGEQYF
TRBV7-2	TRBJ2-5	CASSLTRQVDYVDF
TRBV3-1/TRBV3-2	TRBJ2-7	CASSLPDYYEQYF
TRBV21-1	TRBJ1-6	CASSNCTIREQGTSYNSPLHF
TRBV6-5	TRBJ1-1	CASSPLQGTEAFF
TRBV5-1	TRBJ2-7	CASSHSGPYEQYF
TRBV7-2	TRBJ2-7	CASSLGDRESEQYF
TRBV5-1	TRBJ2-1	CASSLAGSAYNEQFF
TRBV4-2	TRBJ2-7	CASSQEGGLAAFEQYF
TRBV18	TRBJ1-5	CASSPGVGTLHQPQHF
TRBV6-6	TRBJ2-7	CASSLITSPVPYEQYF
TRBV12-3/TRBV12-4	TRBJ1-2	CASSLDRGRGYTF
TRBV6-6	TRBJ1-4	CASSYQGANEKLFF
TRBV7-8	TRBJ1-1	CASTKWEGGTEAFF
TRBV29-1	TRBJ2-5	CSVTQWETQYF
TRBV4-1	TRBJ2-7	CASSPGQVGAYEQYF
TRBV19	TRBJ2-4	CASSISGGRNIQYF
TRBV21-1	TRBJ1-2	CASSNGWGLYGYTF
TRBV6-1	TRBJ2-7	CASSEKTGLAGGKQYF
TRBV5-1	TRBJ1-2	CASSSSTAWGTNGYTF
TRBV6-5	TRBJ2-2	CASREPSNTGELFF
TRBV7-2	TRBJ2-7	CASRPGFDGDEQYF
TRBV5-1	TRBJ2-3	CASSLFVGTSGRARPDTQYF
TRBV7-9	TRBJ1-2	CASSFRSSDNGYTF
TRBV7-9	TRBJ2-2	CASGSQQGIGELFF
TRBV28	TRBJ1-2	CASRFHGTVYGYTF
TRBV6-5	TRBJ1-1	CASSPSPGRETEAFF
TRBV2	TRBJ2-7	CASSGDSSLEQYF
TRBV9	TRBJ2-2	CASSVYGNTGELFF